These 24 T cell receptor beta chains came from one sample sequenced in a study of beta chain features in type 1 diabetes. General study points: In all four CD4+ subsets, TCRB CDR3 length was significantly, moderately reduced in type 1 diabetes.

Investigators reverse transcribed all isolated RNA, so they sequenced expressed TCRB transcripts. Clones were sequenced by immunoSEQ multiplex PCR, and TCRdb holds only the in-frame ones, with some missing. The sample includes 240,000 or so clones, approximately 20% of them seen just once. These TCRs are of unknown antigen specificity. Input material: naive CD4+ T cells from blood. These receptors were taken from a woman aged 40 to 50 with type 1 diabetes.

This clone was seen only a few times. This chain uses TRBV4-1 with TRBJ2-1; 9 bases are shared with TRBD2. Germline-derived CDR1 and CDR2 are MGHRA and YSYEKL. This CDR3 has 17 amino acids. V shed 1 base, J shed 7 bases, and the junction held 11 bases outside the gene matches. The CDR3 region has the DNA TGCGCCAGCAGCCAAGCTACTAGCGGGCCCTTACAGAATGAGCAGTTCTTC. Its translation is CASSQATSGPLQNEQFF.

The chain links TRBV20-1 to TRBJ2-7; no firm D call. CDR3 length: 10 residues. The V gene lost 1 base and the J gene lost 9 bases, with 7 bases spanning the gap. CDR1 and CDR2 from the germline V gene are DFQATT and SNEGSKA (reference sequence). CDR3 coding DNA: TGCAGTGCTAGAGTCGCGAGGCAGTACTTC. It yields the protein CSARVARQYF.

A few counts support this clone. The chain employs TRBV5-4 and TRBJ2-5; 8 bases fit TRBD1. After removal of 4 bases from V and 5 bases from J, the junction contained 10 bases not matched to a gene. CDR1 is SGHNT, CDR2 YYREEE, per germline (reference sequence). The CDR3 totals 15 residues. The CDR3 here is CASSHRQGQGETQYF. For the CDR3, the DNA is TGTGCCAGCAGCCACCGACAGGGGCAAGGGGAGACCCAGTACTTC.

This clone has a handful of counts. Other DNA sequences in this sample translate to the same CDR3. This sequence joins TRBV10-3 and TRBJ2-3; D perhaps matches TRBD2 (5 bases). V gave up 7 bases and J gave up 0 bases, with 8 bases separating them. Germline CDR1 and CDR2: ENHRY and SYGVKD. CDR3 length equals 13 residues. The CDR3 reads CAITSGSTDTQYF. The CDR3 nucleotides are TGTGCCATCACCAGCGGAAGCACAGATACGCAGTATTTT.

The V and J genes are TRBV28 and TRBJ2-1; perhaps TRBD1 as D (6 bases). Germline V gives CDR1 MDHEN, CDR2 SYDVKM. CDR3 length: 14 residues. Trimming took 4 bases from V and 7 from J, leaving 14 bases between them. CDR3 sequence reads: CASSYRDTWNEQFF. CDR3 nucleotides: TGTGCCAGCAGTTACCGGGACACTTGGAATGAGCAGTTCTTC.

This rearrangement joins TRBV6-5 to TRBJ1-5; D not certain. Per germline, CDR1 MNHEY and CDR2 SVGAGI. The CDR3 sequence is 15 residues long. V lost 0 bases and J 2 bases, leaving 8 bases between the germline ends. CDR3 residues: CASSYSVQGNQPQHF. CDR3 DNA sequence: TGTGCCAGCAGTTACTCGGTGCAGGGCAATCAGCCCCAGCATTTT.

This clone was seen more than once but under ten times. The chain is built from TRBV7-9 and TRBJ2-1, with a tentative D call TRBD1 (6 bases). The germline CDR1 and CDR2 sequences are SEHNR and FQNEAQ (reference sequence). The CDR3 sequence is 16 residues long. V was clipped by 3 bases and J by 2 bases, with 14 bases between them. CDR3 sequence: CASSLGRGIPYNEQFF. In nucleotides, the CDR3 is TGTGCCAGCAGCTTGGGCAGGGGAATACCCTACAATGAGCAGTTCTTC. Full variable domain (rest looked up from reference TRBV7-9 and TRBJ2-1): DTGVSQNPRHKITKRGQNVTFRCDPISEHNRLYWYRQTLGQGPEFLTYFQNEAQLEKSRLLSDRFSAERPKGSFSTLEIQRTEQGDSAMYLCASSLGRGIPYNEQFFGPGTRLTVL.

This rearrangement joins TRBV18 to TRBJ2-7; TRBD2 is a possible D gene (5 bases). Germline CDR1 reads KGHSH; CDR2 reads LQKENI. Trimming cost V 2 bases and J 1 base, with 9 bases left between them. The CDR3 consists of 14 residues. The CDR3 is CASSPGRRSYEQYF. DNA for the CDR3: TGTGCCAGCTCACCAGGGAGACGGTCCTACGAGCAGTACTTC.

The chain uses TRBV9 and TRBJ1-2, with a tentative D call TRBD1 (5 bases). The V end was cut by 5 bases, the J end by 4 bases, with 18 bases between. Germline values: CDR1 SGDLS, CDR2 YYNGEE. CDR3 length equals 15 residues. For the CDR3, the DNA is TGTGCCAGCAGGGCGACAGCGCATTTATCCTATGGCTACACCTTC. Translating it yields CASRATAHLSYGYTF.

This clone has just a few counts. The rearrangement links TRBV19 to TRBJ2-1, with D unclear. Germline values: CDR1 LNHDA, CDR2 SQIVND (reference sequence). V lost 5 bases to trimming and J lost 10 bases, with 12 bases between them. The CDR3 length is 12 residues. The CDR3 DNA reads TGTGCCAGTAGTCTGAACTCCTGGGAGCAGTTCTTC. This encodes CASSLNSWEQFF.

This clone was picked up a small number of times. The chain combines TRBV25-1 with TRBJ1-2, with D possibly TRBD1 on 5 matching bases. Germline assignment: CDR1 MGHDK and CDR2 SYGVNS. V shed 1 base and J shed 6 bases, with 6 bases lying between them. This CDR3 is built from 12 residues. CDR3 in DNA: TGTGCCAGCAGTGAATTAGGGGATGGCTACACCTTC. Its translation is CASSELGDGYTF.

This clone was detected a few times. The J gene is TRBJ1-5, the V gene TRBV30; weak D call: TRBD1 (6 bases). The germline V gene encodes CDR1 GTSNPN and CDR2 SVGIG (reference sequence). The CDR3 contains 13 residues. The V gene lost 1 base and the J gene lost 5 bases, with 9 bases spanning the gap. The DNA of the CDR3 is TGTGCCTGGAGTGCCAGGGGTGATCAGCCCCAGCATTTT. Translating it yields CAWSARGDQPQHF.

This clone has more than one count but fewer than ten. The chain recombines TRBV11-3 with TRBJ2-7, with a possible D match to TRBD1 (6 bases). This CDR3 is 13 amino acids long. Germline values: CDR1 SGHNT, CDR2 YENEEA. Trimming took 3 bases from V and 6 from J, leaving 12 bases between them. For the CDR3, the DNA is TGTGCCAGCAGCTTTGAGGTGGGGGCCGAGCAGTACTTC. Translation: CASSFEVGAEQYF. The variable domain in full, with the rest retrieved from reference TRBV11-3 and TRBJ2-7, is EAGVVQSPRYKIIEKKQPVAFWCNPISGHNTLYWYLQNLGQGPELLIRYENEEAVDDSQLPKDRFSAERLKGVDSTLKIQPAELGDSAVYLCASSFEVGAEQYFGPGTRLTVT.

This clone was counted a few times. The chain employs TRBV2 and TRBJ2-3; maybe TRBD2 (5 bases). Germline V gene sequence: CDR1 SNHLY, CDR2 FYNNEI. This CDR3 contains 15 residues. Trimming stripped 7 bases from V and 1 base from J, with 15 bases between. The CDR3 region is CASTQERLRTDTQYF. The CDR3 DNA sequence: TGTGCCAGCACCCAGGAGCGGCTCCGCACAGATACGCAGTATTTT.

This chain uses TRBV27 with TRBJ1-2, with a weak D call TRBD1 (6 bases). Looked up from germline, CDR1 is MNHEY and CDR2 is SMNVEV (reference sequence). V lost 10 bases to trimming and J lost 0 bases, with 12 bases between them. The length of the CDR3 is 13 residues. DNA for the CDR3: TGTGCCACCCGGGACACCCCTAACTATGGCTACACCTTC. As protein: CATRDTPNYGYTF.

The CDR3 region is CASSTGGNTGELFF. CDR3 sequence (DNA): TGTGCCAGCAGCACCGGGGGGAACACCGGGGAGCTGTTTTTT. The chain recombines TRBV7-3 with TRBJ2-2; D perhaps matches TRBD2 (6 bases). V lost 5 bases and J lost 1, with 8 bases in between. From germline, CDR1 is SGHTA and CDR2 FQGTGA. CDR3 size: 14 residues.

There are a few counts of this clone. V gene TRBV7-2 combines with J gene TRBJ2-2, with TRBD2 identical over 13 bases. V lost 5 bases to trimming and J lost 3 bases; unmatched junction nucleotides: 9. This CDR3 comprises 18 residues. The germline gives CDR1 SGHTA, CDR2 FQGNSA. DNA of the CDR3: TGTGCCAGCAGCCGCCTCGGGACTAGCGGGACTTACACCGGGGAGCTGTTTTTT. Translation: CASSRLGTSGTYTGELFF.

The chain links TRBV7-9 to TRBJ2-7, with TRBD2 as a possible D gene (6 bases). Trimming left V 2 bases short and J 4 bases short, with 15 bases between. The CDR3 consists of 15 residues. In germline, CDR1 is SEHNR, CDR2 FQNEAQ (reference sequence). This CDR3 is CASSLRDLAKYEQYF. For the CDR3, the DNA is TGTGCCAGCAGCTTACGGGACCTAGCGAAATACGAGCAGTACTTC.

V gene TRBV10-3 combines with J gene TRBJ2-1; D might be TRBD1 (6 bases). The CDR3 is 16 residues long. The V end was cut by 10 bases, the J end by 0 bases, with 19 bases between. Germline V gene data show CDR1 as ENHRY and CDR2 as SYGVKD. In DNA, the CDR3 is TGTGCCACGAGAGAGGGGGACACGAGCTCCTACAATGAGCAGTTCTTC. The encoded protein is CATREGDTSSYNEQFF.

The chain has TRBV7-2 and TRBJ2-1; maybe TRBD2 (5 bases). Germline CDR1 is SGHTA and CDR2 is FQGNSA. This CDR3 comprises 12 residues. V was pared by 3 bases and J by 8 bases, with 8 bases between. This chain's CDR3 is CASSLRAHEQFF. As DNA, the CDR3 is TGTGCCAGCAGCTTGCGGGCCCATGAGCAGTTCTTC.

DNA for the CDR3: TGCGCCAGCAGCACAGGACTAGCGGGGCTACAAGAGACCCAGTACTTC. Its translation: CASSTGLAGLQETQYF. This chain joins TRBV5-1 and TRBJ2-5, with 12 nucleotides matching TRBD2. Germline trimming cut 4 bases from V and 2 bases from J; bases unmatched to any gene: 6. Per germline, CDR1 SGHRS and CDR2 YFSETQ. The CDR3 covers 16 residues.

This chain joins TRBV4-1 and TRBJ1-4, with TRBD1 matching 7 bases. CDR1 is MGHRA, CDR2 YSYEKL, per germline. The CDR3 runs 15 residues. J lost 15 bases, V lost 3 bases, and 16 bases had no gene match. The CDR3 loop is CASSQGGQTLMKVFF. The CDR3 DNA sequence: TGCGCCAGCAGCCAGGGGGGACAGACACTAATGAAAGTGTTTTTT.

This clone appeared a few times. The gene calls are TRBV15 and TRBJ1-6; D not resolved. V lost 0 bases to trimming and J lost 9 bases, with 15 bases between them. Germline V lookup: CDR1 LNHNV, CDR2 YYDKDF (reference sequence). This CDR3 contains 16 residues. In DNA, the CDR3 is TGTGCCACCAGCAGAGAAGACGGACTTCTCAGTTCACCCCTCCACTTT. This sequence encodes CATSREDGLLSSPLHF.

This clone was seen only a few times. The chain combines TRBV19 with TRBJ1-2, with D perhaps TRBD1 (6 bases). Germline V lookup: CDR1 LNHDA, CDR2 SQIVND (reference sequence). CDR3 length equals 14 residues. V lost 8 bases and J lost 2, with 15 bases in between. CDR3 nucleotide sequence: TGTGCCAGTGCCCGCCTGGACAGCAACTATGGCTACACCTTC. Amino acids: CASARLDSNYGYTF.